Listed below are T cell receptor beta chains from one sample, sequenced in a study of cytomegalovirus exposure and HLA in healthy donors. Repertoires were generated with immunoSEQ multiplex PCR, while TCRdb's copy carries only in-frame clones and drops some. Of 250,000 to 350,000 clones in the sample, roughly 87% were seen once. The sequenced sample consisted of PBMCs. Every receptor here comes from a man under 40 in good health and CMV-seronegative. The CDR3 runs from the conserved cysteine through the conserved F or W. Fields, in order: J gene, V gene, CDR3 protein.

>TRBJ2-5|TRBV2
CASTGSQETQYF
>TRBJ1-6|TRBV9
CASSVDRGGGSPLHF
>TRBJ2-3|TRBV14
CASSQEGFLATDTQYF
>TRBJ2-1|TRBV5-8
CASSFSGNKIF
>TRBJ1-5|TRBV5-6
CASSFWTGFNQPQHF
>TRBJ2-1|TRBV9
CASSSSGQYNEQFF
>TRBJ1-6|TRBV6-1
CASSETYSGFGNSPLHF
>TRBJ1-1|TRBV5-1
CASSTGNTEAFF
>TRBJ1-1|TRBV18
CASSRVTGDTEAFF
>TRBJ1-2|TRBV7-8
CASSPPGQGFGYTF
>TRBJ2-7|TRBV7-8
CASSRDRGGWEQYF
>TRBJ2-3|TRBV5-4
CASSLPNLVDTQYF
>TRBJ2-3|TRBV6-1
CASSEIRGTQYF
>TRBJ1-1|TRBV6-6
CATQDRNTEAFF
>TRBJ2-1|TRBV5-1
CASSLGGTGVNEQFF
>TRBJ1-1|TRBV25-1
CASRQVNTEAFF
>TRBJ1-1|TRBV29-1
CSVEVRYTEAFF
>TRBJ1-1|TRBV14
CASSQKAGMNTEAFF
>TRBJ2-7|TRBV5-6
CASSSSPPSYEQYF
>TRBJ1-5|TRBV7-8
CASRNSGGWGQPQHF
>TRBJ2-3|TRBV5-1
CASSWAGQGGTDTQYF
>TRBJ2-7|TRBV15
CATSWGLAVTYEQYF
>TRBJ1-4|TRBV18
CASRTVATNEKLFF
>TRBJ2-1|TRBV30
CAWRTTGTGDYNEQFF
>TRBJ2-3|TRBV4-2
CASAAASTDTQYF
>TRBJ2-3|TRBV5-1
CASSFTPNLLSTDTQYF
>TRBJ2-1|TRBV7-9
CASRSDLAGGFQFF
>TRBJ2-7|TRBV11-2
CASLSNRSPGNYEQYF
>TRBJ1-2|TRBV4-3
CASSPRDGTRRYGYTF
>TRBJ2-3|TRBV19
CASSIGGPGDTQYF
>TRBJ1-1|TRBV4-1
CASSQHYRGDTEAFF
>TRBJ1-6|TRBV27
CASSSTGALYNSPLHF
>TRBJ1-2|TRBV5-8
CASSTGQGTGGYTF
>TRBJ2-7|TRBV7-2
CASSLARAGGPSYEQYF
>TRBJ1-2|TRBV7-2
CASSSGLSSGGYTF
>TRBJ2-3|TRBV14
CASSSGLSSTDTQYF
>TRBJ2-2|TRBV7-9
CASSRQWRRAEETGELFF
>TRBJ2-7|TRBV15
CATSRDPGSSYEQYF